Following are 19 T cell receptor beta chains from one sample sequenced in a study of T cells in Graves' hyperthyroidism and ophthalmopathy. There were TCR beta CDR3 regions amplified from RNA transcripts. During a first-round RT-PCR of the TCR CDR3, the HTBI primer set was used. TCRdb used MiXCR to reprocess the multiplex PCR reads, holding one entry per CDR3 protein. This sample has over 350,000 distinct CDR3 sequences, with 14% to 15% found just once. Source material: blood. These receptors came from a man between 18 and 35 years old with Graves' ophthalmopathy.

This clonotype was picked up many times. The chain couples TRBV15 to TRBJ2-1; 9 nucleotides line up with TRBD1. The germline V gene has CDR1 LNHNV and CDR2 YYDKDF (reference sequence). V lost 5 bases and J lost 9; bases outside the gene matches: 11. The CDR3 spans 15 residues. This CDR3 reads CATSASRQGVGEQFF. The CDR3 DNA reads TGTGCCACCAGCGCAAGCCGACAGGGGGTCGGTGAGCAGTTCTTC.

This rearrangement joins TRBV6-1 to TRBJ2-2; D unclear. V lost 2 bases to trimming and J lost 6 bases, with 10 bases between them. CDR3 length equals 14 residues. Germline V CDR1 and CDR2: MNHNS, SASEGT. The CDR3 here is CASSEPARPGELFF. The CDR3 DNA is TGTGCCAGCAGTGAACCGGCCCGACCCGGGGAGCTGTTTTTT.

V usage is TRBV4-2 and J usage is TRBJ1-1; maybe TRBD1 (6 bases). CDR3 length equals 15 residues. The germline CDR1 and CDR2 sequences are LGHNA and YNFKEQ. The ends were cut back, 0 bases at V and 5 bases at J, with 13 bases in the middle. The CDR3 protein is CASSQEFAGETEAFF. CDR3 in DNA: TGTGCCAGCAGCCAAGAATTTGCAGGGGAGACTGAAGCTTTCTTT.

Concerning this clonotype: The germline gene is not matched at one end of the junction; a read error may be the cause. The rearrangement joins TRBV7-9 to TRBJ1-6; D gene unclear. CDR3 length equals 16 residues. Germline V gene lookup returns CDR1 SEHNR and CDR2 FQNEAQ (reference sequence). The CDR3 nucleotides read TGTGCCAGCAGCCAAGATGGGCGACCGATTAATTCACCCCCCCACTTT. Its translation: CASSQDGRPINSPPHF.

The sample holds many counts of this clonotype. This sequence joins TRBV6-2 or TRBV6-3 and TRBJ2-5; 7 nucleotides agree with TRBD1. The CDR3 length is 14 residues. CDR1 is MNHEY, CDR2 SVGEGT, per germline. V lost 2 bases, J lost 4 bases, and 4 bases stayed unmatched. The CDR3 loop reads CASSYATGSETQYF. DNA of the CDR3: TGTGCCAGCAGTTACGCGACAGGGTCAGAGACCCAGTACTTC.

Turning to this clonotype: Germline and junction disagree at one end, which may indicate a read error. The V call is TRBV30, the J call TRBJ2-7; a possible D gene is TRBD1 (6 bases). The CDR3 has 12 amino acids. Per germline, CDR1 GTSNPN and CDR2 SVGIG (reference sequence). The CDR3 DNA sequence: TGTGCCTGGGGACAGAGCTCCTACGGGCAGTACTTC. Translated: CAWGQSSYGQYF.

This clonotype was seen ten or more times. The genes are TRBV10-3 and TRBJ1-2; 9 nucleotides agree with TRBD1. Per germline, CDR1 ENHRY and CDR2 SYGVKD. V was pared by 3 bases and J by 5 bases, with 7 bases of the junction left unmatched. The CDR3 totals 15 residues. The CDR3 DNA reads TGTGCCATCAGTGATTTGGACAGGGGTGTATATGGCTACACCTTC. It specifies CAISDLDRGVYGYTF.

The chain uses TRBV19 and TRBJ2-7; possibly TRBD1 for D (6 bases). The V gene lost 6 bases and the J gene lost 3 bases, with 15 bases spanning the gap. Germline V lookup: CDR1 LNHDA, CDR2 SQIVND (reference sequence). This CDR3 has 14 amino acids. Here the CDR3 reads CASSRYRELYEQYF. CDR3 DNA: TGTGCCAGTAGCAGATACAGGGAGCTCTACGAGCAGTACTTC.

This clonotype was recorded at least ten times. V gene TRBV7-2 combines with J gene TRBJ1-6; perhaps TRBD1 as D (6 bases). Trimming stripped 5 bases from V and 8 bases from J, with 16 bases between. Germline CDR1 and CDR2: SGHTA and FQGNSA. The CDR3 runs 15 residues. The CDR3 sequence is CASSPDRQAYSPLHF. The CDR3 nucleotides are TGTGCCAGCAGCCCAGACCGACAGGCCTATTCACCCCTCCACTTT.

The chain employs TRBV6-2 or TRBV6-3 and TRBJ1-5; 10 bases map to TRBD1. CDR1 and CDR2 from the germline V gene are MNHEY and SVGEGT. V shed 6 bases and J 4 bases; nucleotides not matched to a gene: 6. This CDR3 region has 15 residues. CDR3 sequence: CASRRDRGTNQPQHF. As DNA, the CDR3 is TGTGCCAGCAGAAGGGACAGGGGAACTAATCAGCCCCAGCATTTT.

Ten or more counts support this clonotype. The J gene is TRBJ2-5, the V gene TRBV24-1; 9 nucleotides align to TRBD1. The trim removed 5 bases at V and 1 base at J, leaving 4 bases unmatched. The germline V gene encodes CDR1 KGHDR and CDR2 SFDVKD. There are 15 residues in the CDR3. The CDR3, as DNA: TGTGCCACCAGTGTTACACAGGGGGCCCAAGAGACCCAGTACTTC. It specifies CATSVTQGAQETQYF.

This clonotype was observed at least ten times. The CDR3 region is CASRLAGDQETQYF. The CDR3 DNA sequence: TGTGCCAGCCGACTAGCGGGAGACCAAGAGACCCAGTACTTC. The chain has TRBV13 and TRBJ2-5; TRBD2 matches 12 bases. Looked up from germline, CDR1 is PRHDT and CDR2 is FYEKMQ (reference sequence). The CDR3 consists of 14 residues. V dropped 8 bases and J dropped 0; count of bases not matched to a gene: 1.

This clonotype was counted at least ten times. CDR3: CASSSSGVSGRAYEQYF. The CDR3 DNA is TGTGCCAGCAGTTCGTCCGGAGTTAGCGGGAGGGCCTACGAGCAGTACTTC. The chain uses TRBV6-1 and TRBJ2-7, with 11 bases identical to TRBD2. The CDR3 has 17 residues. CDR1 is MNHNS, CDR2 SASEGT, per germline. J lost 2 bases, V lost 5 bases, and 11 bases had no gene match.

The gene calls are TRBV5-6 and TRBJ2-2; D gene uncertain. Trimming removed 4 bases at V and 3 bases at J, with 13 bases between. This CDR3 has 15 amino acids. Per the germline V gene, CDR1 is SGHDT and CDR2 is YYEEEE. CDR3 DNA: TGTGCCAGCAGCCTGCCCTCCCCCGACACCGGGGAGCTGTTTTTT. Protein product: CASSLPSPDTGELFF.

This clonotype was detected a few times. This chain joins TRBV7-9 and TRBJ2-2, with D hard to call. The CDR3 is made up of 15 amino acids. V shed 5 bases and J shed 0 bases, with 10 bases lying between them. Germline V gene data show CDR1 as SEHNR and CDR2 as FQNEAQ (reference sequence). CDR3 amino acids: CASSPTDANTGELFF. For the CDR3, the DNA is TGTGCCAGCAGCCCCACCGACGCGAACACCGGGGAGCTGTTTTTT.

At least ten counts were recorded for this clonotype. The rearrangement uses TRBV7-2 and TRBJ2-5; D is unclear. Trimming shortened V by 5 bases and J by 2 bases, and 18 bases separated the two germline ends. Germline CDR1 and CDR2: SGHTA and FQGNSA. The CDR3 is made up of 16 amino acids. CDR3 sequence: CASSLLIGRLQETQYF. CDR3 sequence (DNA): TGTGCCAGCAGCCTTCTAATTGGTCGGCTGCAAGAGACCCAGTACTTC. The entire variable domain, with the rest obtained from reference TRBV7-2 and TRBJ2-5, is as follows: GAGVSQSPSNKVTEKGKDVELRCDPISGHTALYWYRQSLGQGLEFLIYFQGNSAPDKSGLPSDRFSAERTGGSVSTLTIQRTQQEDSAVYLCASSLLIGRLQETQYFGPGTRLLVL.

This chain connects TRBV6-6 to TRBJ1-3, with D possibly being TRBD1 (5 bases). Trimming pared 0 bases from V and 4 bases from J, leaving 10 bases between. Germline-derived CDR1 and CDR2 are MNHNY and SVGAGI (reference sequence). The CDR3 has 15 residues. CDR3 residues: CASSYSAGMGNTIYF. The CDR3 DNA follows: TGTGCCAGCAGTTACTCGGCAGGGATGGGAAACACCATATATTTT.

This clonotype was detected many times. The chain joins TRBV4-1 to TRBJ2-1, with 11 bases identical to TRBD2. The V gene end was trimmed by 1 base and the J gene end by 10 bases; junction bases not matched to a gene: 6. This CDR3 contains 15 residues. Looked up from germline, CDR1 is MGHRA and CDR2 is YSYEKL. The CDR3 region has the DNA TGCGCCAGCAGCCAAGGACTAGCGGGAACTTCAGAGCAGTTCTTC. This codes for CASSQGLAGTSEQFF.

This clonotype has at least ten counts. The chain recombines TRBV6-2 or TRBV6-3 with TRBJ2-7; TRBD2 matches at 9 bases. CDR3 length equals 17 residues. The junction had 14 bases not matched to a gene; V was cut back by 6 bases and J by 2 bases. Looked up from germline, CDR1 is MNHEY and CDR2 is SVGEGT. DNA of the CDR3: TGTGCCAGCAGCCTGCGAGGACTAGCGATTGGAACCTACGAGCAGTACTTC. Protein: CASSLRGLAIGTYEQYF.